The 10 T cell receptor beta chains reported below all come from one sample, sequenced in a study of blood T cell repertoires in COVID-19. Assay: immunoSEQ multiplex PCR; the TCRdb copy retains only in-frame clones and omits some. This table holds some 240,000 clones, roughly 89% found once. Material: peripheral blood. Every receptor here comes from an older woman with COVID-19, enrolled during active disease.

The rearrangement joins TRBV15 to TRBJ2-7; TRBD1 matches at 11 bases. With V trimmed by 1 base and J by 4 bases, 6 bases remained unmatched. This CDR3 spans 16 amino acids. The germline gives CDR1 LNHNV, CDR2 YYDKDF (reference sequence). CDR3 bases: TGTGCCACCAGCAGAGGCGTGGGACAGGGGGGGTACGAGCAGTACTTC. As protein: CATSRGVGQGGYEQYF.

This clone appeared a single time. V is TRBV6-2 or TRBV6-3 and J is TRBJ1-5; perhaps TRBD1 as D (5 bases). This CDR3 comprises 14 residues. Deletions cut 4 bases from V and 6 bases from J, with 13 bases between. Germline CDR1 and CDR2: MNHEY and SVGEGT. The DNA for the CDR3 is TGTGCCAGCAGTTTGCAGGGATATAGTCAGCCCCAGCATTTT. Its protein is CASSLQGYSQPQHF.

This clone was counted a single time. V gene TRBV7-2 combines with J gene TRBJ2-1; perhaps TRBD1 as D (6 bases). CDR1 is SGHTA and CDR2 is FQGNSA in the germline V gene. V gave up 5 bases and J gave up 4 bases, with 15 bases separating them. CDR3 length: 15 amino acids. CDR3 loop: CASSPTGTQYNEQFF. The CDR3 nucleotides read TGTGCCAGCAGCCCAACCGGGACACAATACAATGAGCAGTTCTTC. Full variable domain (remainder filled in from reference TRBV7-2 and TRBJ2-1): GAGVSQSPSNKVTEKGKDVELRCDPISGHTALYWYRQSLGQGLEFLIYFQGNSAPDKSGLPSDRFSAERTGGSVSTLTIQRTQQEDSAVYLCASSPTGTQYNEQFFGPGTRLTVL.

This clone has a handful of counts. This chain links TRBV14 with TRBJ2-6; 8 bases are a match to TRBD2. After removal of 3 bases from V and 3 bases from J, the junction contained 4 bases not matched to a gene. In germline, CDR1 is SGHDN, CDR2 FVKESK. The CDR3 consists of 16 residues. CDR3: CASSHYSGVGANVLTF. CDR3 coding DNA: TGTGCCAGCAGCCATTATAGCGGGGTTGGGGCCAACGTCCTGACTTTC.

The CDR3: CASTLSGPERQPQHF. The CDR3, as DNA: TGTGCCAGCACCTTGAGCGGACCGGAGCGGCAGCCCCAGCATTTT. V gene TRBV7-9 combines with J gene TRBJ1-5, with no clear D. With 7 bases removed from V and 7 bases from J, the gap between germline ends came to 20 bases. The germline gives CDR1 SEHNR, CDR2 FQNEAQ (reference sequence). The length of the CDR3 is 15 residues.

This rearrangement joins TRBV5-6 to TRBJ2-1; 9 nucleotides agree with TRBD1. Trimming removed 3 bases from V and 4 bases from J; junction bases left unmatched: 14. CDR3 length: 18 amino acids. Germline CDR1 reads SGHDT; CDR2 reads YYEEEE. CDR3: CASSSARRQGEVYNEQFF. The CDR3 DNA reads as TGTGCCAGCAGCTCAGCCAGGCGACAGGGGGAAGTTTACAATGAGCAGTTCTTC.

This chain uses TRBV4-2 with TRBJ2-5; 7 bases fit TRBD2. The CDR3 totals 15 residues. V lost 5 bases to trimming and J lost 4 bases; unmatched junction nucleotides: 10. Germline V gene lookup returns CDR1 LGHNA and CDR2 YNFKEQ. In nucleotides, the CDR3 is TGTGCCAGCAGCACTCGGGGAGGGAATTCAGAGACCCAGTACTTC. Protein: CASSTRGGNSETQYF.

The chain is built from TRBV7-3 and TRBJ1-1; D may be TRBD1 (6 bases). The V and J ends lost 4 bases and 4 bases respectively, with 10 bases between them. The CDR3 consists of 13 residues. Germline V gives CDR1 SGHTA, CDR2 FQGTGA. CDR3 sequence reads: CASSYDRTTEAFF. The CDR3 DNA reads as TGTGCCAGCAGCTACGACAGGACCACTGAAGCTTTCTTT.

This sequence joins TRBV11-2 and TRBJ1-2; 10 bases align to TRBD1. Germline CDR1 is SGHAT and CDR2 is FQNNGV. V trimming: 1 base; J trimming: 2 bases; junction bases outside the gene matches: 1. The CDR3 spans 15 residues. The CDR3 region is CASSLAGQGNYGYTF. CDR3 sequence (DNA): TGTGCCAGCAGCTTAGCGGGACAGGGGAACTATGGCTACACCTTC.

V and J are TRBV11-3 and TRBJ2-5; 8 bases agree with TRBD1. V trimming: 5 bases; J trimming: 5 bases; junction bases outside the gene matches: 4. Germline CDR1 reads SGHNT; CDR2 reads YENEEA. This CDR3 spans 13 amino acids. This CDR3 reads CASSKDRGETQYF. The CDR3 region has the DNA TGTGCCAGCAGCAAAGACAGGGGCGAGACCCAGTACTTC.